Presented here are 4 T cell receptor beta chains from one specimen sequenced in a study of CD8 T cells in Susac syndrome. RNA amounts of roughly 0.45 to 1 ug underwent reverse transcription with random hexamers. TCRdb re-called the immunoSEQ multiplex PCR reads with MiXCR, one entry per CDR3 protein. Among about 190,000 distinct CDR3 sequences listed, 95% were seen once. Sequencing was performed on CD4+ T cells from PBMCs. The receptors stem from a human donor in good health.

This sequence joins TRBV30 and TRBJ2-7; no clear D. The CDR3 sequence is 13 residues long. CDR1 and CDR2 from the germline V gene are GTSNPN and SVGIG (reference sequence). V lost 3 bases to trimming and J lost 2 bases, with 11 bases between them. The CDR3 protein is CAWSPGTAYEQYV. In nucleotides, the CDR3 is TGTGCCTGGAGCCCTGGAACAGCCTACGAGCAGTACGTC.

The chain joins TRBV7-2 to TRBJ2-3; D is ambiguous. V was pared by 3 bases and J by 6 bases, with 7 bases between. The germline gives CDR1 SGHTA, CDR2 FQGNSA. The CDR3 extends over 12 amino acids. CDR3 sequence reads: CASSFGHDTQYF. The CDR3 bases are TGTGCCAGCAGCTTCGGCCATGATACGCAGTATTTT.

The count of this clonotype is one. The genes are TRBV6-6 and TRBJ2-5; tentative D call: TRBD2 (6 bases). Germline CDR1 is MNHNY and CDR2 is SVGAGI (reference sequence). The length of the CDR3 is 14 residues. V lost 2 bases, J lost 3 bases, and 10 bases lay in between. CDR3 region: CASSYPGVEETQYF. In DNA, the CDR3 is TGTGCCAGCAGTTACCCGGGGGTGGAAGAGACCCAGTACTTC.

The rearrangement uses TRBV4-3 and TRBJ2-7; D is ambiguous. The V and J ends lost 0 bases and 3 bases respectively, with 9 bases between them. The CDR3 consists of 14 residues. Germline V gives CDR1 LGHNA, CDR2 YSLEER. DNA for the CDR3: TGCGCCAGCAGCCAAGAAGTAGGCATCTACGAGCAGTACTTC. Its translation: CASSQEVGIYEQYF.